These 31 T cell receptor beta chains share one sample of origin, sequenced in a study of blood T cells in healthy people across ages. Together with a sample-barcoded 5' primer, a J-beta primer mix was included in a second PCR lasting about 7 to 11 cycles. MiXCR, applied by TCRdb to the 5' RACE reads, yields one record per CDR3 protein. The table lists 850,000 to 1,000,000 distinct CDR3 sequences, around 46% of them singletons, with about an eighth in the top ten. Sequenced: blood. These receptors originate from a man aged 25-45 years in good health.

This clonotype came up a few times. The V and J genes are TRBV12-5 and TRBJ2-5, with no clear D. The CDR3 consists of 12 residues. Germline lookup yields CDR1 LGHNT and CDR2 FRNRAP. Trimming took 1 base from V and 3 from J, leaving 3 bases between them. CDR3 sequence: CASGLDEETQYF. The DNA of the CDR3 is TGTGCTAGTGGTTTGGACGAAGAGACCCAGTACTTC.

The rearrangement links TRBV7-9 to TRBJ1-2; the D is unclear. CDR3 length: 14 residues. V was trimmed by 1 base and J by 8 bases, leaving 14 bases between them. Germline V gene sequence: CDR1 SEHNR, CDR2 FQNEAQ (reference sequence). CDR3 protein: CASSLDGREGGYTF. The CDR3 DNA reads TGTGCCAGCAGCTTAGACGGACGGGAGGGAGGCTACACCTTC.

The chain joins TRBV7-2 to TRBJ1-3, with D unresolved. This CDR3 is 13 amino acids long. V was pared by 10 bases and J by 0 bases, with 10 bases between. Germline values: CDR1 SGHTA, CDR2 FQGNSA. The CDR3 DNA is TGTGCCACCCGAGAGCACTCTGGAAACACCATATATTTT. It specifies CATREHSGNTIYF.

CDR3 DNA sequence: TGTGCCAGCAGCCGGACCACCCTAGCGAACGAGCAGTACTTC. Its protein product is CASSRTTLANEQYF. V and J are TRBV3-1 and TRBJ2-7, with TRBD2 as a possible D gene (6 bases). There are 14 residues in the CDR3. The V end was cut by 4 bases, the J end by 5 bases, with 15 bases between. CDR1 is LGHDT, CDR2 YNNKEL, per germline (reference sequence).

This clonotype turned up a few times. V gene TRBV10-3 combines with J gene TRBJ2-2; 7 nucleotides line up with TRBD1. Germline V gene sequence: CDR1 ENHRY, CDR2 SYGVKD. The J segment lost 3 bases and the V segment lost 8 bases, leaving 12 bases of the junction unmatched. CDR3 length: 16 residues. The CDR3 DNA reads TGTGCCATCTCCGGACAGGCTATGTATGACACCGGGGAGCTGTTTTTT. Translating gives CAISGQAMYDTGELFF.

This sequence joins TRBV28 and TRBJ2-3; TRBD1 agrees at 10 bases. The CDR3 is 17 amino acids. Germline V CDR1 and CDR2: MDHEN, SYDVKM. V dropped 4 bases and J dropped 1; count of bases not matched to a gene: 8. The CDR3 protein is CASSSTGQGVRTDTQYF. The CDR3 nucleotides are TGTGCCAGCAGTTCCACCGGACAGGGGGTTCGCACAGATACGCAGTATTTT.

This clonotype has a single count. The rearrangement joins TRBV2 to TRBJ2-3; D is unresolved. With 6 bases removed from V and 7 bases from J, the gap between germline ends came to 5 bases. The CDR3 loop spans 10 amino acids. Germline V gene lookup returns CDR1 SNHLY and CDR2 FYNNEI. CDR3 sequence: CASRTYTQYF. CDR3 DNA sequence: TGTGCCAGCAGGACCTATACGCAGTATTTT.

The DNA for the CDR3 is TGTGCCAGCAGTTTCCAAACTCCAGGGAACGGAGCCAAAAACATTCAGTACTTC. This sequence encodes CASSFQTPGNGAKNIQYF. The chain combines TRBV6-5 with TRBJ2-4; maybe TRBD1 (5 bases). Germline CDR1 MNHEY, CDR2 SVGAGI. The CDR3 consists of 18 residues. V shed 4 bases and J shed 0 bases, with 19 bases lying between them.

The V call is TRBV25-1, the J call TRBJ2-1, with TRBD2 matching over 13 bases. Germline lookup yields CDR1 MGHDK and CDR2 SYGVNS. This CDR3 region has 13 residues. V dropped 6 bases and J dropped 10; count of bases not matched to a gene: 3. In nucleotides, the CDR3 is TGTGCCAGCAGAGGACTAGCGGGGGAAGAGCAGTTCTTC. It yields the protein CASRGLAGEEQFF.

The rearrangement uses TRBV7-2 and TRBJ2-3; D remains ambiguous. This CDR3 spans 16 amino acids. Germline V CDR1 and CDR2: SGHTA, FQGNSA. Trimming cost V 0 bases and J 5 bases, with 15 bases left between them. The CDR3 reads CASSLARGSPGDTQYF. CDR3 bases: TGTGCCAGCAGCTTAGCGCGAGGTAGTCCGGGAGATACGCAGTATTTT. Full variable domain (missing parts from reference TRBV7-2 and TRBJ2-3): GAGVSQSPSNKVTEKGKDVELRCDPISGHTALYWYRQSLGQGLEFLIYFQGNSAPDKSGLPSDRFSAERTGGSVSTLTIQRTQQEDSAVYLCASSLARGSPGDTQYFGPGTRLTVL.

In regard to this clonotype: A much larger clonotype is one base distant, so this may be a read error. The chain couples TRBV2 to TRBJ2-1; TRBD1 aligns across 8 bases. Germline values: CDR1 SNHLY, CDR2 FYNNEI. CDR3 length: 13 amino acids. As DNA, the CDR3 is TGTGCCAGCAGCTGGACAGGGAGTGATGAGCGGTTCTTC. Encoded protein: CASSWTGSDERFF.

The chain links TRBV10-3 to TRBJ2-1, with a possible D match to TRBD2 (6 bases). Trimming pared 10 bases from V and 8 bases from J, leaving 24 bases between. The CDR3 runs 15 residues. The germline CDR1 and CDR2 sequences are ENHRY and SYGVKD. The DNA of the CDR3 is TGTGCCAGCAATATTTTCGGGGGTGAGGTTGATGAGCAGTTCTTC. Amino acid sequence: CASNIFGGEVDEQFF.

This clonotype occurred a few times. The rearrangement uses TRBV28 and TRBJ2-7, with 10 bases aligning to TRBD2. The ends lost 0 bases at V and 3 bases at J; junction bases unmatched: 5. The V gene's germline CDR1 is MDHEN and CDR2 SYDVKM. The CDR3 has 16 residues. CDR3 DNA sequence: TGTGCCAGCAGTTTATGGGAACTAGCGGGGAGCTACGAGCAGTACTTC. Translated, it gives CASSLWELAGSYEQYF.

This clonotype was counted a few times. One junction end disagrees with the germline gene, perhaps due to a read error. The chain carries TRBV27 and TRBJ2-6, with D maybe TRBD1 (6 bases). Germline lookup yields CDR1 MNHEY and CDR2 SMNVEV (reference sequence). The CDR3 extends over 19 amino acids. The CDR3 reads CPSSFRAVGALSGANVLTF. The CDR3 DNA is TGTCCCAGCAGTTTCAGAGCCGTGGGGGCGCTCTCTGGGGCCAACGTCCTGACTTTC.

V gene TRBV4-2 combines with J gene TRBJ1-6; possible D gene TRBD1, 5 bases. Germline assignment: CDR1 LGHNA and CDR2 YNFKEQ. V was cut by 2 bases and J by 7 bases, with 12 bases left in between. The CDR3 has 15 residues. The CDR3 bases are TGTGCCAGCAGCCAACAGGGTGGAGAAAATTCACCCCTCCACTTT. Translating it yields CASSQQGGENSPLHF.

The CDR3: CASRPEGTATYGYTF. Written as DNA, the CDR3 is TGTGCCAGCAGACCTGAGGGGACAGCTACCTATGGCTACACCTTC. This sequence joins TRBV6-6 and TRBJ1-2, with 7 bases lining up with TRBD1. Looked up from germline, CDR1 is MNHNY and CDR2 is SVGAGI (reference sequence). After removal of 6 bases from V and 4 bases from J, the junction contained 11 bases not matched to a gene. The CDR3 loop spans 15 amino acids.

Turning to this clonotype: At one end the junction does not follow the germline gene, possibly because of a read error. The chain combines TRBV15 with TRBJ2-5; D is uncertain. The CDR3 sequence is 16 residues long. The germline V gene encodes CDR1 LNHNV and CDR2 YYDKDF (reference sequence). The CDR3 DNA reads TGTGCCACCAGCAGAGTAGCAATAACGAGACAAGGGACCCAGTACTTC. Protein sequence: CATSRVAITRQGTQYF.

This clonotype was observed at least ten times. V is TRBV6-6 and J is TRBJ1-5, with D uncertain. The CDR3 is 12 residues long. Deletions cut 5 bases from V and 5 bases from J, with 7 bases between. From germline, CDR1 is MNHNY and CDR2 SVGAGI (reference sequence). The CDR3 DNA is TGTGCCAGCAGTAGGATGGATCAGCCCCAGCATTTT. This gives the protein CASSRMDQPQHF.

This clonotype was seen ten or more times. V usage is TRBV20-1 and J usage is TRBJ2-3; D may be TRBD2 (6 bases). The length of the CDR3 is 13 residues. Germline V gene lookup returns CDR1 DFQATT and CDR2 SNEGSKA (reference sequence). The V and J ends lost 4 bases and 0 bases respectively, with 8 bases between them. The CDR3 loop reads CSAIAVSTDTQYF. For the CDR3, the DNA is TGCAGTGCTATAGCGGTTAGCACAGATACGCAGTATTTT.

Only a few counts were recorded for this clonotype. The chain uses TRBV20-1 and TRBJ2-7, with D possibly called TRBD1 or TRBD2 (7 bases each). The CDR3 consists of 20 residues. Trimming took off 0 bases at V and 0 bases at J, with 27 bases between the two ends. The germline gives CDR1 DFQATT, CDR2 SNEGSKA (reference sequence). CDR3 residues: CSARDPPKHRAGQSSYEQYF. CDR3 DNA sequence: TGCAGTGCTAGAGACCCGCCCAAACACAGAGCGGGACAGAGCTCCTACGAGCAGTACTTC.

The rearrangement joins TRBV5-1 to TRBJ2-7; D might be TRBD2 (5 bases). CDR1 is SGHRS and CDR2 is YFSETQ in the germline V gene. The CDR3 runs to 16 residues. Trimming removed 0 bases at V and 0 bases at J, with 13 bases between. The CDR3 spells CASSLDLRSGSYEQYF. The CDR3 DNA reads TGCGCCAGCAGCTTGGACCTGAGGAGCGGCTCCTACGAGCAGTACTTC.

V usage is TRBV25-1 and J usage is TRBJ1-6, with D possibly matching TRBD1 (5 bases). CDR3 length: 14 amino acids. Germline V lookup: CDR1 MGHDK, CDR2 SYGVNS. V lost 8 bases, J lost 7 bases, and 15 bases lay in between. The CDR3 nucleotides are TGTGCCAGCGGACCCGGGACGGGAAATTCACCCCTCCACTTT. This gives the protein CASGPGTGNSPLHF.

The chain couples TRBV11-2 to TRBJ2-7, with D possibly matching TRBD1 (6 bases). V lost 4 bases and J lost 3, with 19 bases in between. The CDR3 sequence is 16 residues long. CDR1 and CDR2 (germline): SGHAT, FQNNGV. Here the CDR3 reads CASSSPTGTGLYEQYF. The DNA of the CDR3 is TGTGCCAGCAGCTCCCCGACAGGAACGGGCCTCTACGAGCAGTACTTC.

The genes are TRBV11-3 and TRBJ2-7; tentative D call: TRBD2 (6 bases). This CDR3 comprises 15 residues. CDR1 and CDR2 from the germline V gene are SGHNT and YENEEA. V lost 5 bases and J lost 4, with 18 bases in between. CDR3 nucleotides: TGTGCCAGCAGCGGAGGGGCTTTGGGAAGTTACGAGCAGTACTTC. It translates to CASSGGALGSYEQYF.

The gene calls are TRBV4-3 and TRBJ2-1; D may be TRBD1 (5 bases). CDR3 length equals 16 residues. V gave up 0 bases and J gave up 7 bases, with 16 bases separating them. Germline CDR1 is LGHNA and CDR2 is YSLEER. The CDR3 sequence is CASSQEITGPGNEQFF. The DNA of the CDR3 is TGCGCCAGCAGCCAAGAGATCACAGGACCTGGGAATGAGCAGTTCTTC.

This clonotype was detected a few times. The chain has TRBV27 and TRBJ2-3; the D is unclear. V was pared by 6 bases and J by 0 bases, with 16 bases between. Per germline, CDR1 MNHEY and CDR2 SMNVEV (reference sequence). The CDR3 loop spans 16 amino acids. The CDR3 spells CASRGLSAPSTDTQYF. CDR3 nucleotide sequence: TGTGCCAGCAGGGGGTTGTCTGCGCCGAGCACAGATACGCAGTATTTT.

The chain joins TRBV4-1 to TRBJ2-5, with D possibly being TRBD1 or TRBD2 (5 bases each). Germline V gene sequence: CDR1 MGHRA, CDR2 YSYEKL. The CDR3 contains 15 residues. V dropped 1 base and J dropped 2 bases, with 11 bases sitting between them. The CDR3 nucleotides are TGCGCCAGCAGCCAAGTGGGGGACGCTCAAGAGACCCAGTACTTC. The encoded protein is CASSQVGDAQETQYF.

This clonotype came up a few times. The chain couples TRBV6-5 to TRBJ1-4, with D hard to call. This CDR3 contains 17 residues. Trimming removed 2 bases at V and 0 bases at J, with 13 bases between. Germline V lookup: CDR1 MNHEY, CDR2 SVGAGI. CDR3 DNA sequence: TGTGCCAGCAGTTACCGCGACTCCCGTGCAACTAATGAAAAACTGTTTTTT. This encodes CASSYRDSRATNEKLFF.

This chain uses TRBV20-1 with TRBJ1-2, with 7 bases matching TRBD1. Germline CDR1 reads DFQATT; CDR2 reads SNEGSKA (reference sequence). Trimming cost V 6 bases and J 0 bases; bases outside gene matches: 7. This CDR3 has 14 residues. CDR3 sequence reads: CSAPDRATNYGYTF. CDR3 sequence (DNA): TGCAGTGCCCCAGACAGGGCCACTAACTATGGCTACACCTTC.

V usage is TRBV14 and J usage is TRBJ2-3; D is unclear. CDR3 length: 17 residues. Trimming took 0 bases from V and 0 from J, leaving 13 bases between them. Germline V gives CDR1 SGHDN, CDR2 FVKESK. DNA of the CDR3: TGTGCCAGCAGCCAAGATCTGGAGAACCCTAGCACAGATACGCAGTATTTT. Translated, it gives CASSQDLENPSTDTQYF.

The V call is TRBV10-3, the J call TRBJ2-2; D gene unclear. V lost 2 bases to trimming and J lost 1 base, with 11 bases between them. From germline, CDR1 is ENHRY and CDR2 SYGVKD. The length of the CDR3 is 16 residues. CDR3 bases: TGTGCCATCAGTGAGGGTATAGGGAAGAACACCGGGGAGCTGTTTTTT. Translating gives CAISEGIGKNTGELFF.